A selection of T cell receptor beta chains follows, all from one sample in a study of CD8+ T cells in alopecia areata. The repertoire was sequenced with immunoSEQ multiplex PCR; TCRdb's copy has only in-frame clones and lacks some. The sample shows 150,000 to 200,000 clones, approximately 61% of them seen only once. The specimen comprised CD4+ T cells sorted from blood, sampled at week 24, from a patient treated with tofacitinib. These TCRs come from a human donor with alopecia areata. The CDR3 runs from the conserved cysteine through the conserved F or W. A D gene is named only where the DNA matches it firmly. Some rows have no size entry. The others give once, few or many, or a class for an expanded clone.

.,13,TRBJ2-5,.,TRBV27,TGTGCCAGCAGGGACGAGCTCCAAGAGACCCAGTACTTC,CASRDELQETQYF
.,15,TRBJ1-2,.,TRBV5-1,TGCGCCAGCAGCTTGACAGGGTCCGTCTACTATGGCTACACCTTC,CASSLTGSVYYGYTF
.,15,TRBJ2-5,TRBD2,TRBV7-2,TGTGCCAGCGGGAGGACTAGCGGATACGCGGAGACCCAGTACTTC,CASGRTSGYAETQYF
.,15,TRBJ1-2,.,TRBV7-2,TGTGCCAGCAGCTTAGGAGTCCTTCAGGGCCGAGGCTACACCTTC,CASSLGVLQGRGYTF
few,14,TRBJ2-4,.,TRBV5-6,TGTGCCAGCAGCCTGGGAGCTGCCAAAAACATTCAGTACTTC,CASSLGAAKNIQYF
.,14,TRBJ2-2,.,TRBV29-1,TGCAGCGTTAGGGCGGAACCGAACACCGGGGAGCTGTTTTTT,CSVRAEPNTGELFF
.,14,TRBJ1-1,.,TRBV5-1,TGCGCCAGCAACGGGGATAATAGGAACACTGAAGCTTTCTTT,CASNGDNRNTEAFF
.,16,TRBJ2-4,.,TRBV4-3,TGCGCCAGCAGCCAAGATTGGGCTAGCGCTTTGAACATTCAGTACTTC,CASSQDWASALNIQYF
.,13,TRBJ1-2,.,TRBV29-1,TGCAGCGTTGACCCGACAGGCAGCTATGGCTACACCTTC,CSVDPTGSYGYTF
.,14,TRBJ1-5,.,TRBV5-8,TGTGCCAGCAGCCCAACCAGGGGAGTAGAGCCCCAGCATTTT,CASSPTRGVEPQHF
.,13,TRBJ2-7,TRBD2,TRBV29-1,TGCAGCGTGCTCATAGCGGGGGGACAGAAGCAGTACTTC,CSVLIAGGQKQYF
.,14,TRBJ2-5,.,TRBV10-2,TGCGCCAGCAGTGAGTCAGGGAACCAAGAGACCCAGTACTTC,CASSESGNQETQYF
many,14,TRBJ2-7,.,TRBV9,TGTGCCAGCAGCGTAGGCGTAGCGTCCGGGGAGCAGTACTTC,CASSVGVASGEQYF
once,13,TRBJ1-6,TRBD1,TRBV6-4,TGTGCCAGCAGGGGACAGGGTAATTCACCCCTCCACTTT,CASRGQGNSPLHF
few,16,TRBJ2-1,TRBD2,TRBV5-6,TGTGCCAGCAGCTTGGCCGGCCTAGCGGGGTGGAATGAGCAGTTCTTC,CASSLAGLAGWNEQFF
.,15,TRBJ2-5,TRBD1,TRBV5-1,TGCGCCAGCAGACCTCCGACAGGGGCACAAGAGACCCAGTACTTC,CASRPPTGAQETQYF
.,11,TRBJ1-2,.,TRBV2,TGTGCCACCCATCAGAGCTATGGCTACACCTTC,CATHQSYGYTF
.,14,TRBJ2-7,.,TRBV7-2,TGTGCCAGCAGCTACAGAGGACCGCACTACGAGCAGTACTTC,CASSYRGPHYEQYF
.,15,TRBJ2-7,TRBD1,TRBV29-1,TGCAGCGTTGCCAGAACGGACAGGAGCTCCTACGAGCAGTACTTC,CSVARTDRSSYEQYF
.,13,TRBJ1-2,.,TRBV30,TGTGCCTGGAGTGTACTTGGGGGTTCGGGCTACACCTTC,CAWSVLGGSGYTF
.,13,TRBJ1-6,.,TRBV30,TGTGCCTGGAGGTTGGGGTGGAATTCACCCCTCCACTTT,CAWRLGWNSPLHF
once,13,TRBJ1-1,.,TRBV29-1,TGCAGCGTTGAAGATCTAGTGAACACTGAAGCTTTCTTT,CSVEDLVNTEAFF